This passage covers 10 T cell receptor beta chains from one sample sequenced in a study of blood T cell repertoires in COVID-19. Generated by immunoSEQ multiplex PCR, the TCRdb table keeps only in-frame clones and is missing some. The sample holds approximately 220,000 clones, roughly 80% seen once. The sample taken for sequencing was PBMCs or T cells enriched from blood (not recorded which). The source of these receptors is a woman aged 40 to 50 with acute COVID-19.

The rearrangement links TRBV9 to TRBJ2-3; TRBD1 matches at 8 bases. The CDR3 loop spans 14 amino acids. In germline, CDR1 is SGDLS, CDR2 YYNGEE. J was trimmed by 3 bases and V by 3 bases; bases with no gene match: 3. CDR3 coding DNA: TGTGCCAGCAGCGGTCGGACAGGGACAGATACGCAGTATTTT. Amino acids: CASSGRTGTDTQYF.

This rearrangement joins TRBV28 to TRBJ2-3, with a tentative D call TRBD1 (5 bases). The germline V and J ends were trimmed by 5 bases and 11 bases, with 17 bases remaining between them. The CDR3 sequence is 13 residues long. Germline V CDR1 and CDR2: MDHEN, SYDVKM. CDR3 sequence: CASSPGQIRKQYF. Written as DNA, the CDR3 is TGTGCCAGCAGTCCTGGACAAATAAGGAAGCAGTATTTT.

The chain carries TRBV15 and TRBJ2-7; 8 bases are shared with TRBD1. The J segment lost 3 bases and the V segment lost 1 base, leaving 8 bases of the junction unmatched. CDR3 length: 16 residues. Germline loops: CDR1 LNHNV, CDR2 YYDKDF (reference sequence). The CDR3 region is CATSRVTGDFVYEQYF. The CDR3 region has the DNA TGTGCCACCAGCAGAGTGACAGGGGACTTTGTCTACGAGCAGTACTTC. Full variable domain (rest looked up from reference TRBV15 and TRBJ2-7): DAMVIQNPRYQVTQFGKPVTLSCSQTLNHNVMYWYQQKSSQAPKLLFHYYDKDFNNEADTPDNFQSRRPNTSFCFLDIRSPGLGDTAMYLCATSRVTGDFVYEQYFGPGTRLTVT.

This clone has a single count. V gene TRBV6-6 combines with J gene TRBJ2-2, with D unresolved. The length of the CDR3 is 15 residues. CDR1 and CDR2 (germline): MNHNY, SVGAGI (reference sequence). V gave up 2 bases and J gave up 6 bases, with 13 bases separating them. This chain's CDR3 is CASSYTEFGSGELFF. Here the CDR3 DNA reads TGTGCCAGCAGTTACACGGAGTTCGGGTCCGGGGAGCTGTTTTTT.

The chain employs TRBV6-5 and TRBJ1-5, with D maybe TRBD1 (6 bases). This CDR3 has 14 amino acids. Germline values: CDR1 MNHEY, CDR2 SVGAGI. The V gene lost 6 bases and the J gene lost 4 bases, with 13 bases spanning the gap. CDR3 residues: CASRAGVSNQPQHF. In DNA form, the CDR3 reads TGTGCCAGCAGAGCAGGGGTGTCAAATCAGCCCCAGCATTTT.

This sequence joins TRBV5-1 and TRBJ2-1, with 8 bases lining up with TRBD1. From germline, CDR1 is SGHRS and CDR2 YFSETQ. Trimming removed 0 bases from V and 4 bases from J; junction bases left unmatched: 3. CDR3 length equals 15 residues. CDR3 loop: CASSLVGQVYNEQFF. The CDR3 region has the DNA TGCGCCAGCAGCTTGGTGGGACAGGTATACAATGAGCAGTTCTTC.

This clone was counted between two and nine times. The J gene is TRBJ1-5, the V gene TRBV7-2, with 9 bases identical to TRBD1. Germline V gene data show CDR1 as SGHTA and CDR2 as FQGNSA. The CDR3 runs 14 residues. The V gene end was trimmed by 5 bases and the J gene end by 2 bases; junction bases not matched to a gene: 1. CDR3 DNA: TGTGCCAGCAGCGGGGACAGGGGCAATCAGCCCCAGCATTTT. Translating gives CASSGDRGNQPQHF.

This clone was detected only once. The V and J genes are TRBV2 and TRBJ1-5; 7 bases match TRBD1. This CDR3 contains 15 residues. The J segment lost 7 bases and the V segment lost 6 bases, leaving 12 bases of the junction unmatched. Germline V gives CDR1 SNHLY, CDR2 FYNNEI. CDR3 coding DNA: TGTGCCAGCAGGGAAAACAGGGGCGCCGGGCAGCCCCAGCATTTT. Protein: CASRENRGAGQPQHF.

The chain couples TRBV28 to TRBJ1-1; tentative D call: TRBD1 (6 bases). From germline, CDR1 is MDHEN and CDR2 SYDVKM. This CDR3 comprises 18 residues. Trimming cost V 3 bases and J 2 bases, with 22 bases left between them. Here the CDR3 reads CASSLVVPYRDGNTEAFF. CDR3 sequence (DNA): TGTGCCAGCAGTTTGGTCGTGCCATACAGGGACGGAAACACTGAAGCTTTCTTT. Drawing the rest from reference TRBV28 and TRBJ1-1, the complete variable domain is DVKVTQSSRYLVKRTGEKVFLECVQDMDHENMFWYRQDPGLGLRLIYFSYDVKMKEKGDIPEGYSVSREKKERFSLILESASTNQTSMYLCASSLVVPYRDGNTEAFFGQGTRLTVV.

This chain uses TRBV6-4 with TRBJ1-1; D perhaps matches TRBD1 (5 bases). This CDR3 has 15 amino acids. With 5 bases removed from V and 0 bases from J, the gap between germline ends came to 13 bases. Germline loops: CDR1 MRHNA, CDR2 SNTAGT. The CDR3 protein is CASSIRQSMNTEAFF. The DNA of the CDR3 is TGTGCCAGCAGTATCAGACAGTCCATGAACACTGAAGCTTTCTTT.